Detailed here is one TCR beta chain. V dropped 3 bases and J dropped 0 bases, with 9 bases sitting between them. The CDR3 spans 14 residues. The germline V gene has CDR1 MDHEN and CDR2 SYDVKM. The data were obtained in a study of T cells in Graves' hyperthyroidism and ophthalmopathy. Researchers amplified the TCR beta CDR3 regions from RNA transcripts. With the HTBI primer set, the TCR CDR3 went through a first round of RT-PCR. TCRdb redid the calling of the multiplex PCR reads with MiXCR, one entry per CDR3 protein. The repertoire consists of fewer than 250,000 distinct CDR3 sequences, with roughly 18% occurring once and the leading ten covering approximately 50%. For Graves' hyperthyroidism to be stable, ophthalmopathy could not progress within 18 months. Diagnosis of hyperthyroidism was new in patients aged 18 to 65, and its duration was under 2 months. Patients showing uncontrolled infection, other autoimmune disease, pregnancy or lactation were ineligible. Isolation of PBMCs was performed on 8 to 10 ml fresh peripheral blood.

This TCR was sampled from a man aged 45-65 years with Graves' hyperthyroidism. Sequencing used blood. The chain employs TRBV28 and TRBJ2-7; TRBD2 is a possible D gene (6 bases). The CDR3 spells CASSFWRGSYEQYF. In DNA form, the CDR3 reads TGTGCCAGCAGTTTTTGGCGGGGCTCCTACGAGCAGTACTTC.